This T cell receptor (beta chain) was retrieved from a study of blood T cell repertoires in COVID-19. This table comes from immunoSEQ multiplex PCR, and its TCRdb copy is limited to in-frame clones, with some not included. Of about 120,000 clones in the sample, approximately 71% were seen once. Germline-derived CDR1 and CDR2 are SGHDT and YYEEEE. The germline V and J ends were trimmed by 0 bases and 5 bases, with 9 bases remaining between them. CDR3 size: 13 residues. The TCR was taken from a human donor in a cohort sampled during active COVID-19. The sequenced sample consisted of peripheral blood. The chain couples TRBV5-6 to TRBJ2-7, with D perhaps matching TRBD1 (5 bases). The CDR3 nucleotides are TGTGCCAGCAGCTTGGTGACAGCAGACGAGCAGTACTTC. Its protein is CASSLVTADEQYF. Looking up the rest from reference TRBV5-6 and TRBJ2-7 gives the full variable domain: DAGVTQSPTHLIKTRGQQVTLRCSPKSGHDTVSWYQQALGQGPQFIFQYYEEEERQRGNFPDRFSGHQFPNYSSELNVNALLLGDSALYLCASSLVTADEQYFGPGTRLTVT.